The clone carrying this TCR beta chain was detected only once. The source of the sample is a study of cytomegalovirus exposure and HLA in healthy donors. The assay was immunoSEQ multiplex PCR, and TCRdb's table has in-frame clones only and misses some. The data show more than 200,000 clones, with 90% seen just once and around 3.3% held by the top ten. Germline values: CDR1 SGHDT, CDR2 YYEEEE. This CDR3 has 13 residues. V shed 3 bases and J 2 bases; nucleotides not matched to a gene: 2. Sequenced sample: PBMCs. The chain links TRBV5-6 to TRBJ2-7; TRBD1 matches 7 bases. This receptor was taken from a woman in her twenties or thirties in good health and CMV-seronegative. CDR3 sequence (DNA): TGTGCCAGCAGCTGGGGACAGCCCTACGAGCAGTACTTC. This sequence encodes CASSWGQPYEQYF.